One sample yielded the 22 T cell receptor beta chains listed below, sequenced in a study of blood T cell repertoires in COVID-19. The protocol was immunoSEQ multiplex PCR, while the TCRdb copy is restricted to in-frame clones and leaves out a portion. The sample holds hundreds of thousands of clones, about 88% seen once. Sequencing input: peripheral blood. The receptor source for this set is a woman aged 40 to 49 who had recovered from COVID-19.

In nucleotides, the CDR3 is TGCAGTGCTAGTTGGCGGCCACAAGAGACCCAGTACTTC. Its protein product is CSASWRPQETQYF. The V and J genes are TRBV20-1 and TRBJ2-5, with unresolved D. Germline CDR1 reads DFQATT; CDR2 reads SNEGSKA (reference sequence). The CDR3 spans 13 residues. With 3 bases removed from V and 2 bases from J, the gap between germline ends came to 10 bases.

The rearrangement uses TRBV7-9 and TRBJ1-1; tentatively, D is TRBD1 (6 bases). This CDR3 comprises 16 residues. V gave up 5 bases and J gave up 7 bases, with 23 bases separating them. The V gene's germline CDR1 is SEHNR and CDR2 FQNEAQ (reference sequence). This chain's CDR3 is CASSLGGPGIFDEAFF. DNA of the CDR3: TGTGCCAGCAGCCTGGGGGGGCCGGGCATTTTCGATGAAGCTTTCTTT.

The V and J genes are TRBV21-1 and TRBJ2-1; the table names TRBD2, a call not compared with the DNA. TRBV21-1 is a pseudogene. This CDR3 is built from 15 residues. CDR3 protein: CASALEGRGYNEQFF. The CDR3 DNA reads TGTGCCAGCGCGCTCGAGGGCCGGGGCTACAATGAGCAGTTCTTC.

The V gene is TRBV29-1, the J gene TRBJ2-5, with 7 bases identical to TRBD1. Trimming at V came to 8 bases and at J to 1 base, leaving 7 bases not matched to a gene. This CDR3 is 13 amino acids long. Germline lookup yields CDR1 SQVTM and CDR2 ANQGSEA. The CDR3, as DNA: TGCAGCACCCAAAGGGGGCCCCAAGAGACCCAGTACTTC. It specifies CSTQRGPQETQYF.

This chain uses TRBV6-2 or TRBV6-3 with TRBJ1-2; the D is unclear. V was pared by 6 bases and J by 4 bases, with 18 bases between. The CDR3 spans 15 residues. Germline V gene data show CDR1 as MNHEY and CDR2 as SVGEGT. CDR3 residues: CASSRPGAKPYGYTF. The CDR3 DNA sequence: TGTGCCAGCAGCCGCCCGGGAGCGAAGCCCTATGGCTACACCTTC.

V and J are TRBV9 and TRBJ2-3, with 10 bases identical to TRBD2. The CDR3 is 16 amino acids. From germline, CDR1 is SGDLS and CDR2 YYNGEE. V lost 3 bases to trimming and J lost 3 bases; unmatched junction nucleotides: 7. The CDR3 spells CASSGPSGRGTDTQYF. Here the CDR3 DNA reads TGTGCCAGCAGCGGACCTAGCGGGAGAGGAACAGATACGCAGTATTTT.

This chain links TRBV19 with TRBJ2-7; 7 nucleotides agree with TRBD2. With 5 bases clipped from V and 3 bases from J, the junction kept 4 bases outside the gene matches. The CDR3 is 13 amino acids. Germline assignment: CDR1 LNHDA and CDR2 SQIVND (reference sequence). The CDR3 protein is CASSQAGDYEQYF. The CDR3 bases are TGTGCCAGTAGTCAGGCGGGGGACTACGAGCAGTACTTC.

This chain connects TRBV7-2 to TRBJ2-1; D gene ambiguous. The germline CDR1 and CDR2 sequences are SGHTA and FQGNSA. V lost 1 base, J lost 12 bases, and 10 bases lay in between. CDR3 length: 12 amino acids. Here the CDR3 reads CASSLGPRWQFF. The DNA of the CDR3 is TGTGCCAGCAGCTTAGGGCCCCGTTGGCAGTTCTTC.

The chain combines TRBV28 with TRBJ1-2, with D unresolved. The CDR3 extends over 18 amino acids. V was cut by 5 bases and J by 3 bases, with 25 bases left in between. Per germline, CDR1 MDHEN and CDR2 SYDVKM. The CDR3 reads CASSPPPGRTMGDYGYTF. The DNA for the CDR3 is TGTGCCAGCAGTCCCCCGCCGGGCCGAACCATGGGAGACTATGGCTACACCTTC.

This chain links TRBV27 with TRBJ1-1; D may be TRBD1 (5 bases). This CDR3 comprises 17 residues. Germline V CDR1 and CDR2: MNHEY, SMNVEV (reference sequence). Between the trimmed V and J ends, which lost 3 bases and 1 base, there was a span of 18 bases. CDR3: CASSLVRTTGPNTEAFF. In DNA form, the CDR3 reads TGTGCCAGCAGTTTGGTCAGGACAACTGGCCCGAACACTGAAGCTTTCTTT.

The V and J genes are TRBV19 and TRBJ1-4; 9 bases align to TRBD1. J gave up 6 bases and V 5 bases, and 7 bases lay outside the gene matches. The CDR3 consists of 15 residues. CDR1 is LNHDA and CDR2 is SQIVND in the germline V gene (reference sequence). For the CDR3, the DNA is TGTGCCAGTAGTCGTTGGACAGGGGCTTATGAAAAACTGTTTTTT. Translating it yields CASSRWTGAYEKLFF.

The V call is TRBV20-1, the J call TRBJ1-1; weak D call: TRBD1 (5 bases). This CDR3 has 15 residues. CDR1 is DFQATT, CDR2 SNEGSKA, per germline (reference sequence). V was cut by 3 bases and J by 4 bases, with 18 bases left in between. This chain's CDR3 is CSASGYRDWGTEAFF. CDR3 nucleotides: TGCAGTGCTAGTGGCTACCGGGACTGGGGCACTGAAGCTTTCTTT.

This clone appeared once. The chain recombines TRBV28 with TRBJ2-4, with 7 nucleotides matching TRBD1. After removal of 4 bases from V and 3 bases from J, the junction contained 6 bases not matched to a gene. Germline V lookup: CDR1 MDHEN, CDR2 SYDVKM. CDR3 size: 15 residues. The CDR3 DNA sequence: TGTGCCAGCAGTTCCTTGACAGGGAACAAAAACATTCAGTACTTC. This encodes CASSSLTGNKNIQYF.

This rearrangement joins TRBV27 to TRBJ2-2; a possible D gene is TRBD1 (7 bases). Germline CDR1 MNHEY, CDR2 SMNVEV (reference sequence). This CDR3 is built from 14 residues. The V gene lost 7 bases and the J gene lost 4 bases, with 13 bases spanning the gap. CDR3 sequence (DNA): TGTGCCAGCATGCGGCAGGGGGGCACCGGGGAGCTGTTTTTT. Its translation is CASMRQGGTGELFF.

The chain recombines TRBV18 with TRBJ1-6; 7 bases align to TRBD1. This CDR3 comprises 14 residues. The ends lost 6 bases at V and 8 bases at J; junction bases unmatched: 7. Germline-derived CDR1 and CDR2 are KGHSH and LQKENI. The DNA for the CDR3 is TGTGCCAGCTCGCAGGCGACAGGGCATTCACCCCTCCACTTT. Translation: CASSQATGHSPLHF.

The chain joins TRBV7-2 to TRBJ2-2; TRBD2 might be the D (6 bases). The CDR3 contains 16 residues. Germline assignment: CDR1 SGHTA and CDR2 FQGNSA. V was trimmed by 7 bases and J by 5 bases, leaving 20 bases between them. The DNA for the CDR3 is TGTGCCAGCACCTCTGGGCGGGGATGGGGGACCGGGGAGCTGTTTTTT. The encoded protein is CASTSGRGWGTGELFF.

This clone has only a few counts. The DNA of the CDR3 is TGTGCCAGCAGCCCCGTCCTCCATGGCTACACCTTC. Translation gives CASSPVLHGYTF. The chain recombines TRBV7-9 with TRBJ1-2, with D hard to call. Germline CDR1 SEHNR, CDR2 FQNEAQ (reference sequence). Trimming shortened V by 5 bases and J by 6 bases, and 10 bases separated the two germline ends. This CDR3 has 12 residues.

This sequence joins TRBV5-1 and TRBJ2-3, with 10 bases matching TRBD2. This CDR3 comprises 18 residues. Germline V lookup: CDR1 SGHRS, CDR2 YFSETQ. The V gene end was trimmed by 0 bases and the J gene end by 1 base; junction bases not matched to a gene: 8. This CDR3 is CASSLAASGSPRTDTQYF. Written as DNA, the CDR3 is TGCGCCAGCAGCTTGGCCGCTAGCGGGAGTCCTCGCACAGATACGCAGTATTTT.

The chain's CDR3 is CASSPQEIPYEQYF. In DNA, the CDR3 is TGTGCCAGCAGCCCACAGGAGATACCCTACGAGCAGTACTTC. The chain combines TRBV14 with TRBJ2-7; tentative D call: TRBD1 (5 bases). The germline V and J ends were trimmed by 4 bases and 2 bases, with 12 bases remaining between them. CDR1 and CDR2 (germline): SGHDN, FVKESK. CDR3 size: 14 residues.

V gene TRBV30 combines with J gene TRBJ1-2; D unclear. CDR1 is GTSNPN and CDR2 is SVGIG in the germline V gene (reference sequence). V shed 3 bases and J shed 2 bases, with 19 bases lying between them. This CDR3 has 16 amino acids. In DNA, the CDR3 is TGTGCCTGGAGGGGCGGAGGTGACGGCTCAAACTATGGCTACACCTTC. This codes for CAWRGGGDGSNYGYTF.

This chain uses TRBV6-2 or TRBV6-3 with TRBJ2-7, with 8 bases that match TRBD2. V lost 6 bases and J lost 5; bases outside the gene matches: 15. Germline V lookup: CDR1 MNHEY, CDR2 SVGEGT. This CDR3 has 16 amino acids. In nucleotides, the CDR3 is TGTGCCAGCAGCCCGGGACTAAGCGGGAGTTTCCACGAGCAGTACTTC. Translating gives CASSPGLSGSFHEQYF.

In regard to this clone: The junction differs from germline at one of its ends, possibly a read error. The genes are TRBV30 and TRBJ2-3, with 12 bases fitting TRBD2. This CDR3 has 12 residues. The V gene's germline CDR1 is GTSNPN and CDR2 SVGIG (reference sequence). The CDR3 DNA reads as TGTGCCTGGAGTCACCCGACTAGCGGGGGCGCTTTT. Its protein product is CAWSHPTSGGAF.